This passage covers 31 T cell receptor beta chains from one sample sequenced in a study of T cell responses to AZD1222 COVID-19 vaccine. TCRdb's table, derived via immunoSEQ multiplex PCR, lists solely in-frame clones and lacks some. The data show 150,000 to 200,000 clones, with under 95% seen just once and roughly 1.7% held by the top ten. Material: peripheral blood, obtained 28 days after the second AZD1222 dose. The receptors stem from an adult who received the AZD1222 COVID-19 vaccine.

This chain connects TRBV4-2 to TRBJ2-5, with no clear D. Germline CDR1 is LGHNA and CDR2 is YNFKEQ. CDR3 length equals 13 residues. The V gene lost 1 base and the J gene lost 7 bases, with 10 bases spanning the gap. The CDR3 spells CASSQGAGLTQYF. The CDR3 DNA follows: TGTGCCAGCAGCCAAGGCGCAGGATTGACCCAGTACTTC.

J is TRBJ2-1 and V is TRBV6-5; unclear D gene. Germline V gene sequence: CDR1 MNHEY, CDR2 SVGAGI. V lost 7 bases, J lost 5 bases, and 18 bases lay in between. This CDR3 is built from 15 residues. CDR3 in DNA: TGTGCCAGCAATTCCATGGCGGCAGGACACAATGAGCAGTTCTTC. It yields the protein CASNSMAAGHNEQFF.

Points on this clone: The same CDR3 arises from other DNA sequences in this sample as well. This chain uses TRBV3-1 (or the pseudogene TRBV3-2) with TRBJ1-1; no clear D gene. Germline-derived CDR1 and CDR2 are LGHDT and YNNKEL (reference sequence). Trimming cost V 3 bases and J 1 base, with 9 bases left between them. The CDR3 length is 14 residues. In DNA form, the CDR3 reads TGTGCCAGCAGCCAGGCTGCGTCGAACACTGAAGCTTTCTTT. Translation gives CASSQAASNTEAFF.

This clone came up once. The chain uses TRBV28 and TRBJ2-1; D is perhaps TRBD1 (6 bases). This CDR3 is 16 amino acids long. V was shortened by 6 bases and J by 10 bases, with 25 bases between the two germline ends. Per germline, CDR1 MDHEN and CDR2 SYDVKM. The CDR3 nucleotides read TGTGCCAGCAGAAGTAAAGGGACCACGACAGGCAGCGAGCAGTTCTTC. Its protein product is CASRSKGTTTGSEQFF.

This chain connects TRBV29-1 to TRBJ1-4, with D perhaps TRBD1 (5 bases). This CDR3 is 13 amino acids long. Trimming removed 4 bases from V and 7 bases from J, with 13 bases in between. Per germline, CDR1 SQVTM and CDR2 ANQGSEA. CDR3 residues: CSVVGLVGEKLFF. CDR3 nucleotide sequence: TGCAGCGTTGTGGGGCTGGTGGGTGAAAAACTGTTTTTT.

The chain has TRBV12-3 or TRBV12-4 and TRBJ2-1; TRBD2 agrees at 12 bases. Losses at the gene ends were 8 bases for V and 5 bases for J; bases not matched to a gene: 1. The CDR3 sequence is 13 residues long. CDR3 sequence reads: CASPSGRDNEQFF. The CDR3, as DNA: TGTGCCAGCCCTAGCGGGAGGGACAATGAGCAGTTCTTC.

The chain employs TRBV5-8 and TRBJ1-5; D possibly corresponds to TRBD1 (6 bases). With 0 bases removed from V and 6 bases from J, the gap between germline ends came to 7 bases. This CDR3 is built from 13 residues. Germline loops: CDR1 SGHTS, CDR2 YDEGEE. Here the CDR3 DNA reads TGTGCCAGCAGCTTGGGGGGGGCTCAGCCCCAGCATTTT. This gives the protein CASSLGGAQPQHF. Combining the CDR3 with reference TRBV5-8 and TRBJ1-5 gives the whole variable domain EAGVTQSPTHLIKTRGQQATLRCSPISGHTSVYWYQQALGLGLQFLLWYDEGEERNRGNFPPRFSGRQFPNYSSELNVNALELEDSALYLCASSLGGAQPQHFGDGTRLSIL.

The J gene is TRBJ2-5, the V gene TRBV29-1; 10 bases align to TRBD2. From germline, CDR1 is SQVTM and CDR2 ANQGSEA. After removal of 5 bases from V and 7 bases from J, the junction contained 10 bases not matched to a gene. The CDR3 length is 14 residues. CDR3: CSVTASGSVATQYF. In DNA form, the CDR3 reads TGCAGCGTTACGGCTAGCGGGAGCGTCGCGACCCAGTACTTC. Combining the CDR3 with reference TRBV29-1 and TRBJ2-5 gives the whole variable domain SAVISQKPSRDICQRGTSLTIQCQVDSQVTMMFWYRQQPGQSLTLIATANQGSEATYESGFVIDKFPISRPNLTFSTLTVSNMSPEDSSIYLCSVTASGSVATQYFGPGTRLLVL.

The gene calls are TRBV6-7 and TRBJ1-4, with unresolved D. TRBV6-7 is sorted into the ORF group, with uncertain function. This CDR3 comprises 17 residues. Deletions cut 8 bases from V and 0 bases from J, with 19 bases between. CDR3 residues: CASRKRRNPATNEKLFF. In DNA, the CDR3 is TGTGCCAGCCGAAAACGGAGGAACCCTGCAACTAATGAAAAACTGTTTTTT.

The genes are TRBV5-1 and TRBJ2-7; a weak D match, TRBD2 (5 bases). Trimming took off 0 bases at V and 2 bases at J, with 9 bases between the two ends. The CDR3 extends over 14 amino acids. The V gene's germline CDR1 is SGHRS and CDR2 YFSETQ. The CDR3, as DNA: TGCGCCAGCAGCTTGGAAGGGCGGGCCTACGAGCAGTACTTC. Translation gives CASSLEGRAYEQYF.

Here the CDR3 reads CSGARGYEQYF. As DNA, the CDR3 is TGCAGTGGGGCCAGGGGTTACGAGCAGTACTTC. This chain connects TRBV20-1 to TRBJ2-7; possible D gene TRBD1, 6 bases. CDR3 length: 11 residues. Germline V CDR1 and CDR2: DFQATT, SNEGSKA (reference sequence). Trimming cost V 7 bases and J 4 bases, with 11 bases left between them.

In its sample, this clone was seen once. CDR3 sequence reads: CAITPETFNEKLFF. CDR3 in DNA: TGTGCCATCACCCCTGAGACATTTAATGAAAAACTGTTTTTT. The chain has TRBV18 and TRBJ1-4, with D hard to call. CDR3 length: 14 residues. Germline CDR1 and CDR2: KGHSH and LQKENI. V was cut by 10 bases and J by 4 bases, with 16 bases left in between.

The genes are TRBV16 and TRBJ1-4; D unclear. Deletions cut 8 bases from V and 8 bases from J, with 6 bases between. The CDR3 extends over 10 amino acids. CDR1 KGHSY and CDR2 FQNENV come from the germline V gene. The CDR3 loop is CASGSEKLFF. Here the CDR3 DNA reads TGTGCCAGCGGGAGCGAAAAACTGTTTTTT.

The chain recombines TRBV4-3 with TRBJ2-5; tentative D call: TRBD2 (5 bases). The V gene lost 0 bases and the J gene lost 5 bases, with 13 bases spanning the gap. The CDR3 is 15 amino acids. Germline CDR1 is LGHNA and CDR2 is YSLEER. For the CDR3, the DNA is TGCGCCAGCAGCCAAGATATCGGGGTCCGGGAGACCCAGTACTTC. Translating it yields CASSQDIGVRETQYF.

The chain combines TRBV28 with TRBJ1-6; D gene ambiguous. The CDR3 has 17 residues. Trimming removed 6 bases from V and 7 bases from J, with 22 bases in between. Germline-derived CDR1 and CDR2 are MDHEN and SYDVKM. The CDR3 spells CASRPPGGRNPNSPLHF. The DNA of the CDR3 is TGTGCCAGCAGACCCCCGGGCGGCAGGAACCCAAATTCACCCCTCCACTTT.

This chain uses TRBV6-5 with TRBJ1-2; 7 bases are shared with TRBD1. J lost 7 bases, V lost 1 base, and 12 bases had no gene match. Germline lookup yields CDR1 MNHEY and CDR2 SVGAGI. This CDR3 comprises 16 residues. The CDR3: CASSYFPRGVRVGYTF. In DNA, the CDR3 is TGTGCCAGCAGTTACTTCCCCAGGGGGGTCAGAGTTGGCTACACCTTC.

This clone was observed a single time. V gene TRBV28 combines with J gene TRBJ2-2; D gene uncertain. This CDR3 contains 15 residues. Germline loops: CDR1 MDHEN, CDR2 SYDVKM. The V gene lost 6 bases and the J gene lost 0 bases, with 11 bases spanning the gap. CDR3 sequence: CASSPTPANTGELFF. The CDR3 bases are TGTGCCAGCAGCCCCACGCCCGCGAACACCGGGGAGCTGTTTTTT.

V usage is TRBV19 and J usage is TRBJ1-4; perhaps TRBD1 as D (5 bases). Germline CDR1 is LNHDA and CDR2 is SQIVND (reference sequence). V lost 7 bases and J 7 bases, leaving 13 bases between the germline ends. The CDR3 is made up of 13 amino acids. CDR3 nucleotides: TGTGCCAGTACAGGGCCCAGTTCTGAAAAACTGTTTTTT. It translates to CASTGPSSEKLFF.

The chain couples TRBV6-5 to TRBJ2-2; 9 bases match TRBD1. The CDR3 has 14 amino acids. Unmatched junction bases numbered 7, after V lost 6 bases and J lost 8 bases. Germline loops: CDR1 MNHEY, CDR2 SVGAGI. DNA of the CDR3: TGTGCCAGCAGACCTTACAGGGGGCATGGGGAGCTGTTTTTT. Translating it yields CASRPYRGHGELFF.

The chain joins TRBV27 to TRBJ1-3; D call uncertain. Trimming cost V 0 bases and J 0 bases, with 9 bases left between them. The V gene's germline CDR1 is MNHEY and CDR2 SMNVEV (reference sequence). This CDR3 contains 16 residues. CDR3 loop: CASSLSGLLSGNTIYF. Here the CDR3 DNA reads TGTGCCAGCAGTTTATCGGGCCTCCTCTCTGGAAACACCATATATTTT.

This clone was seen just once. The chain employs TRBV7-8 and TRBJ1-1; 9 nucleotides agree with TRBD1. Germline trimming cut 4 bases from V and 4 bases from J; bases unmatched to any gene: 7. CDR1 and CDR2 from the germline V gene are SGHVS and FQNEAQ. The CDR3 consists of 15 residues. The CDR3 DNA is TGTGCCAGCAGCTCAGGACAGGGGATCGTCACTGAAGCTTTCTTT. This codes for CASSSGQGIVTEAFF. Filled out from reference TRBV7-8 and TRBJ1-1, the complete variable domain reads GAGVSQSPRYKVAKRGQDVALRCDPISGHVSLFWYQQALGQGPEFLTYFQNEAQLDKSGLPSDRFFAERPEGSVSTLKIQRTQQEDSAVYLCASSSGQGIVTEAFFGQGTRLTVV.

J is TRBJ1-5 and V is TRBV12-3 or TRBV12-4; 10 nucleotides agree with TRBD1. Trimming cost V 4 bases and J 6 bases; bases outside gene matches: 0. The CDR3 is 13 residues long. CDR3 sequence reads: CASSWTGGQPQHF. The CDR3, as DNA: TGTGCCAGCAGTTGGACAGGGGGTCAGCCCCAGCATTTT.

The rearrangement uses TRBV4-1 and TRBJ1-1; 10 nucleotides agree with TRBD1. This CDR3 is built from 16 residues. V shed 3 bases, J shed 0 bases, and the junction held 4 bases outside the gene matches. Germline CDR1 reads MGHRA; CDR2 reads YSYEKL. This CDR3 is CASSQTGGSMNTEAFF. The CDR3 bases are TGCGCCAGCAGCCAGACAGGGGGCTCGATGAACACTGAAGCTTTCTTT.

The CDR3 protein is CASRGGSGTYEQYF. The CDR3 DNA is TGTGCCAGCAGAGGCGGGAGTGGGACCTACGAGCAGTACTTC. This chain joins TRBV28 and TRBJ2-5; TRBD2 agrees at 7 bases. The J call may not be correct, given that the DNA end is closer to TRBJ2-7. The CDR3 loop spans 14 amino acids. Germline V gives CDR1 MDHEN, CDR2 SYDVKM.

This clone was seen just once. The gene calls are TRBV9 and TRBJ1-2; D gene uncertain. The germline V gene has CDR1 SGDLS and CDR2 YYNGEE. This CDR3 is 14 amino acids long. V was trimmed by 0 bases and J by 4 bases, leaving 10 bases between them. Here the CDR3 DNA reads TGTGCCAGCAGCGTAGAGCTCGGAACCTATGGCTACACCTTC. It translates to CASSVELGTYGYTF.

This CDR3 is CASRIRTSGRLSTDTQYF. In DNA, the CDR3 is TGTGCCAGCAGGATAAGGACTAGCGGGAGGCTAAGCACAGATACGCAGTATTTT. The chain combines TRBV5-6 with TRBJ2-3; 14 positions agree with TRBD2. After removal of 5 bases from V and 0 bases from J, the junction contained 8 bases not matched to a gene. The germline V gene has CDR1 SGHDT and CDR2 YYEEEE. This CDR3 has 18 residues.

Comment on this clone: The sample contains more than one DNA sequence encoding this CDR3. The CDR3 sequence: CASSLSGTGELFF. DNA of the CDR3: TGTGCCAGCAGCTTAAGTGGTACCGGGGAGCTGTTTTTT. The chain recombines TRBV7-3 with TRBJ2-2; no reliable D call. Germline values: CDR1 SGHTA, CDR2 FQGTGA. V gave up 1 base and J gave up 5 bases, with 5 bases separating them. The CDR3 has 13 residues.

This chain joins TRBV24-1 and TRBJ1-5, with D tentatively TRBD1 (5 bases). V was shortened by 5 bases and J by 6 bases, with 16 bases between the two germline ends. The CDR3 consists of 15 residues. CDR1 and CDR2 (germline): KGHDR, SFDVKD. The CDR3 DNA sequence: TGTGCCACCAGTGCTACCGACAGAAATAGTCAGCCCCAGCATTTT. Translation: CATSATDRNSQPQHF.

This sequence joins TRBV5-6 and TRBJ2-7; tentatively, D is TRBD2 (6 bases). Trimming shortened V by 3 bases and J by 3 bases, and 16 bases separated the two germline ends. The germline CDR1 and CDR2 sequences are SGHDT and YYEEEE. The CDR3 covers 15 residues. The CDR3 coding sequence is TGTGCCAGCAGCTGGTATTCGGAGGGTCGCTACGAGCAGTACTTC. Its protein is CASSWYSEGRYEQYF.

The CDR3 protein is CATRGSSGNTIYF. As DNA, the CDR3 is TGTGCCACCCGGGGGAGCTCTGGAAACACCATATATTTT. The chain links TRBV15 to TRBJ1-3, with D perhaps TRBD1 (5 bases). Germline CDR1 and CDR2: LNHNV and YYDKDF (reference sequence). V lost 8 bases and J 0 bases, leaving 8 bases between the germline ends. CDR3 length: 13 amino acids. Full variable domain (outside the CDR3, taken from reference TRBV15 and TRBJ1-3): DAMVIQNPRYQVTQFGKPVTLSCSQTLNHNVMYWYQQKSSQAPKLLFHYYDKDFNNEADTPDNFQSRRPNTSFCFLDIRSPGLGDTAMYLCATRGSSGNTIYFGEGSWLTVV.

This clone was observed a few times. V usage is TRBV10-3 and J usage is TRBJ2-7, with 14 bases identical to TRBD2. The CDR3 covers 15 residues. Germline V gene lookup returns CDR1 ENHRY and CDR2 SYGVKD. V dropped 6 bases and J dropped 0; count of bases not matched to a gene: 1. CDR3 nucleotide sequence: TGTGCCATCAGGGGGACTAGCGGGAGCTCCTACGAGCAGTACTTC. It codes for CAIRGTSGSSYEQYF.